This T cell receptor (beta chain) was captured by sequencing in a study of T cells in women clearing cervical HPV infection. Trimming removed 2 bases at V and 3 bases at J, with 9 bases between. Germline CDR1 is SGHRS and CDR2 is YFSETQ. This CDR3 region has 14 residues. Whole-study findings and limits: CIN3+ cases had significantly higher TCR repertoire richness than controls, but evenness did not differ.

In regard to this clone: The antigen is undetermined. The read ends 3 residues shy of where the CDR3 ends; the end is completed using the germline J gene.

Here immunoSEQ multiplex PCR was the method, and the copy in TCRdb shows in-frame clones only, minus some. The sample has roughly 30,000 clones. Sequencing input: blood buffy coat. The sequence was collected from a woman between 18 and 75 years old with a cervical HPV16 infection that either progressed to CIN3+ or cleared (not recorded which). The V call is TRBV5-1, the J call TRBJ1-3, with D possibly TRBD1 on 6 matching bases. The covered CDR3 bases are TGCGCCAGCAGCTTTGCAGGGGATGGAAACACC. Translated, it gives CASSFAGDGNT. The complete CDR3 reads CASSFAGDGNTIYF.